The 11 T cell receptor beta chains below were found in one sample sequenced in a study of T cells after yellow fever vaccination. TCRdb independently ran MiXCR on the 5' RACE reads; one entry per CDR3 protein. The sample records 100,000 to 150,000 distinct CDR3 sequences, over 8% being singletons. The specimen comprised CD8+ T cells sorted from PBMCs, sampled on the day of the yellow fever booster vaccination. These receptors all come from a man between 18 and 29 years old who received the YFV17D yellow fever vaccine.

The chain carries TRBV7-3 and TRBJ2-3, with 11 bases aligning to TRBD2. V trimming: 4 bases; J trimming: 4 bases; junction bases outside the gene matches: 7. This CDR3 has 16 residues. CDR1 is SGHTA and CDR2 is FQGTGA in the germline V gene. In nucleotides, the CDR3 is TGTGCCAGCAGCTCCGGGACTAGCGGACCTGCAGATACGCAGTATTTT. Amino acid sequence: CASSSGTSGPADTQYF.

The rearrangement links TRBV14 to TRBJ1-2, with D unclear. Trimming took 1 base from V and 2 from J, leaving 11 bases between them. Germline values: CDR1 SGHDN, CDR2 FVKESK. This CDR3 is 15 amino acids long. DNA of the CDR3: TGTGCCAGCAGCCAAGTCGCAGGACTAAACTATGGCTACACCTTC. Protein product: CASSQVAGLNYGYTF.

This clonotype was counted ten times or more. The V gene is TRBV5-5, the J gene TRBJ2-7, with 8 bases that match TRBD1. The J segment lost 2 bases and the V segment lost 1 base, leaving 2 bases of the junction unmatched. This CDR3 is 14 amino acids long. The germline gives CDR1 SGHKS, CDR2 YYEKEE (reference sequence). CDR3 protein: CASSLQGAAYEQYF. CDR3 nucleotides: TGTGCCAGCAGCTTGCAGGGGGCGGCCTACGAGCAGTACTTC.

This chain connects TRBV4-1 to TRBJ2-4; 7 bases match TRBD1. After removal of 4 bases from V and 7 bases from J, the junction contained 7 bases not matched to a gene. The CDR3 spans 14 residues. Germline V gene lookup returns CDR1 MGHRA and CDR2 YSYEKL. The CDR3 loop reads CASSRGQDENIQYF. CDR3 DNA sequence: TGCGCCAGCAGCCGCGGACAGGATGAGAACATTCAGTACTTC.

There are many counts of this clonotype. The rearrangement links TRBV30 to TRBJ2-1, with D hard to call. Germline V gene data show CDR1 as GTSNPN and CDR2 as SVGIG (reference sequence). V shed 2 bases and J shed 9 bases, with 17 bases lying between them. The CDR3 is 14 amino acids. The CDR3 DNA reads TGTGCCTGGAGTCCCGGGCCATTAGGGCCTGAGCAGTTCTTC. This sequence encodes CAWSPGPLGPEQFF.

J is TRBJ2-5 and V is TRBV6-6; D is unresolved. V dropped 0 bases and J dropped 5 bases, with 10 bases sitting between them. Germline assignment: CDR1 MNHNY and CDR2 SVGAGI (reference sequence). The CDR3 has 14 residues. CDR3 sequence (DNA): TGTGCCAGCAGTTACTCGCCGATTTGGGAGACCCAGTACTTC. Protein: CASSYSPIWETQYF.

This clonotype was detected ten times or more. This chain connects TRBV7-9 to TRBJ2-2, with D hard to call. Germline V CDR1 and CDR2: SEHNR, FQNEAQ (reference sequence). Trimming removed 6 bases at V and 2 bases at J, with 4 bases between. CDR3 size: 12 residues. The CDR3 bases are TGTGCCAGCAGTCGTAACACCGGGGAGCTGTTTTTT. Its protein is CASSRNTGELFF.

At least ten counts were recorded for this clonotype. The chain recombines TRBV9 with TRBJ1-2; D is uncertain. The germline V gene has CDR1 SGDLS and CDR2 YYNGEE. Deletions cut 0 bases from V and 7 bases from J, with 10 bases between. The CDR3 runs 13 residues. DNA of the CDR3: TGTGCCAGCAGCGTAGGGATGGGCTTTGGCTACACCTTC. This encodes CASSVGMGFGYTF.

This clonotype was recorded at least ten times. This chain links TRBV7-9 with TRBJ2-7, with D possibly called TRBD1 or TRBD2 (5 bases each). The CDR3 spans 12 residues. CDR1 and CDR2 (germline): SEHNR, FQNEAQ (reference sequence). The V and J ends lost 5 bases and 5 bases respectively, with 10 bases between them. The CDR3 region is CASSPPGHEQYV. CDR3 sequence (DNA): TGTGCCAGCAGCCCCCCGGGGCACGAGCAGTACGTC.

In this sample, this clonotype turned up a few times. The chain uses TRBV5-1 and TRBJ2-5, with unresolved D. The CDR3 contains 15 residues. Germline V gene data show CDR1 as SGHRS and CDR2 as YFSETQ. V lost 0 bases, J lost 1 base, and 10 bases lay in between. The CDR3 is CASSLVWQIQETQYF. The CDR3 DNA sequence: TGCGCCAGCAGCTTGGTGTGGCAGATCCAAGAGACCCAGTACTTC.

The rearrangement uses TRBV15 and TRBJ2-7; D gene ambiguous. V was pared by 0 bases and J by 2 bases, with 8 bases between. The CDR3 runs to 14 residues. Germline loops: CDR1 LNHNV, CDR2 YYDKDF (reference sequence). CDR3 in DNA: TGTGCCACCAGCAGAGAGCCTTTAGCCTACGAGCAGTACTTC. Protein product: CATSREPLAYEQYF.